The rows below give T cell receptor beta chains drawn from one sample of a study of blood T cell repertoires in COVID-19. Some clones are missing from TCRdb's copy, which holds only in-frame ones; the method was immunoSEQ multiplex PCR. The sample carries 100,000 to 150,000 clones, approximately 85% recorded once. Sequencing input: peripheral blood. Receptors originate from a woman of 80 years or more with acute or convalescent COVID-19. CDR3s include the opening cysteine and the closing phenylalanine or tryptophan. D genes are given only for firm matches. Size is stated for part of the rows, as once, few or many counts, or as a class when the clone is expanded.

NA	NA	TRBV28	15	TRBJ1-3	TGTGCCAGCAGCGGATTTGGGGCTTACGGAAACACCATATATTTT	CASSGFGAYGNTIYF
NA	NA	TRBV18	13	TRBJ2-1	TGTGCCAGCTCAACTATAGGGGGGGGTGAGCAGTTCTTC	CASSTIGGGEQFF
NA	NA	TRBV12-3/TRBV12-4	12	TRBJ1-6	TGTGCCAGCAGTTGGCCCAATTCACCCCTCCACTTT	CASSWPNSPLHF
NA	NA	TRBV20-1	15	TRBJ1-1	TGCAGTGCTAGTATAGAGCTCCCCATGAACACTGAAGCTTTCTTT	CSASIELPMNTEAFF
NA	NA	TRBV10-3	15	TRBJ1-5	TGTGCCATCAGTGATTGGGGGCACGAAGATCAGCCCCAGCATTTT	CAISDWGHEDQPQHF
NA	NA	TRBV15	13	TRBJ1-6	TGTGCCACCAGCAGACCAGGGGATTCACCCCTCCACTTT	CATSRPGDSPLHF
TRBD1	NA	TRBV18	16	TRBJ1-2	TGTGCCAGCTCACCCCATCCGACAGGGATAGGAGCTGGCTACACCTTC	CASSPHPTGIGAGYTF
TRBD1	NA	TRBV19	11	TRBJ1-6	TGTGTAATGCAGGGGGACTCACCCCTCCACTTT	CVMQGDSPLHF
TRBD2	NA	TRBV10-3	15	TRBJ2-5	TGTGCCATCAGTGATCCGGGACTAGCGATGGAGACCCAGTACTTC	CAISDPGLAMETQYF
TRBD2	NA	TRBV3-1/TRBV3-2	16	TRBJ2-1	TGTGCCAGCAGCCAAGGTGTGACTAGCGCCTACAATGAGCAGTTCTTC	CASSQGVTSAYNEQFF
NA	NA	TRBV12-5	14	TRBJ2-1	TGTGCTAGTGGTTCTTCAGGGGCCTACAATGAGCAGTTCTTC	CASGSSGAYNEQFF
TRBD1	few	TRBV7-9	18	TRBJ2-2	TGTGCCAGCAGCCCTTTTGAGGGACAGGGGTCGAACACCGGGGAGCTGTTTTTT	CASSPFEGQGSNTGELFF